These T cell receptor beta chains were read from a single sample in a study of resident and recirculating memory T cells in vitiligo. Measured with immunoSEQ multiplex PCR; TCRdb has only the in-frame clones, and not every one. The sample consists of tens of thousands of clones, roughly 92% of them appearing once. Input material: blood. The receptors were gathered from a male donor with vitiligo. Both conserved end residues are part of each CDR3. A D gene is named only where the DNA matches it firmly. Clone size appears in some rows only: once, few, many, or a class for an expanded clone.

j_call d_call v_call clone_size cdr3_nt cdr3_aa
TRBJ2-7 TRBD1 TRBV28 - TGTGCCAGCATCAGGACAGGGGGCAACTACGAGCAGTACTTC CASIRTGGNYEQYF
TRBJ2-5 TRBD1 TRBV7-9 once TGTGCCAGCAGCTCCCGGGACAGCCAAGAGACCCAGTACTTC CASSSRDSQETQYF
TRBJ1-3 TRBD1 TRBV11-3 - TGTGCCAGCAGCTTCGCCGGGACAGGGGATGGAAACACCATATATTTT CASSFAGTGDGNTIYF
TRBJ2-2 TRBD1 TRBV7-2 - TGTGCCAGCAGATCGGGACAGGGGAAGGGGACCGGGGAGCTGTTTTTT CASRSGQGKGTGELFF
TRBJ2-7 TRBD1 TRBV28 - TGTGCCAGCAGTTCACGGACAGGGGTAGCCTACGAGCAGTACTTC CASSSRTGVAYEQYF
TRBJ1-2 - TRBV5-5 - TGTGCCAGCAGCTTCGGGGCGGGGGGCTACACCTTC CASSFGAGGYTF
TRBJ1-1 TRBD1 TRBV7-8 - TGTGCCAGCAGCGTTACAGGGGGCGGGGGCACTGAAGCTTTCTTT CASSVTGGGGTEAFF
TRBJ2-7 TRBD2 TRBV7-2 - TGTGCCAGCAGCCCAATAGCGGGGGGTAACTACGAGCAGTACTTC CASSPIAGGNYEQYF
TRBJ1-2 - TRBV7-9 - TGTGCCAGCATCTCAACGGGATACCGCTATGGCTACACCTTC CASISTGYRYGYTF
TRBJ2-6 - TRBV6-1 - TGTGCCAGCAGTGAACGGCGGGACAGACCTATCTCTGGGGCCAACGTCCTGACTTTC CASSERRDRPISGANVLTF
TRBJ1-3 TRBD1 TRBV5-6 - TGTGCCACCAAAAAAGAGGGACAGAGCTCTGGAAACACCATATATTTT CATKKEGQSSGNTIYF
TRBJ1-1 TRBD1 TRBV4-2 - TGTGCCAGCAGCCAAGATCAAGGACAGGGGTACCCTGAAGCTTTCTTT CASSQDQGQGYPEAFF
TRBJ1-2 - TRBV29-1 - TGCAGCGTTGGGGGAGCAGGCGGAGTAAACTATGGCTACACCTTC CSVGGAGGVNYGYTF
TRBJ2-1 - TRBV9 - TGTGCCAGCAGCGTAAATCCCAACAATGAGCAGTTCTTC CASSVNPNNEQFF
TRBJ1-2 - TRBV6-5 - TGTGCCAGCAGTTACTCGAGGGATGGCTACACCTTC CASSYSRDGYTF
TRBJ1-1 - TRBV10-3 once TGTGCCATCAGTGTTCGGGGGATAGCGAACACTGAAGCTTTCTTT CAISVRGIANTEAFF
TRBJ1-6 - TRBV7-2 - TGTGCCAGCAGCGGGACATTATCCTATAATTCACCCCTCCACTTT CASSGTLSYNSPLHF
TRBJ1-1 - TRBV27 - TGTGCCAGCAGTTTATGGCTTAACACTGAAGCTTTCTTT CASSLWLNTEAFF
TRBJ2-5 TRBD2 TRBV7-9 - TGTGCCAGCAGCCCGAGCGGGGACCAAGAGACCCAGTACTTC CASSPSGDQETQYF
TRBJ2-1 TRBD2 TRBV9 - TGTGCCAGCAGTACTAGCGGGGGTTATGAGCAGTTCTTC CASSTSGGYEQFF
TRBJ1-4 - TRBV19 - TGTGCCAGTAGTATAGCAGGAGGGGAGGATGAAAAACTGTTTTTT CASSIAGGEDEKLFF
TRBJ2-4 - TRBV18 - TGTGCCAGCTCAAACATCCTAGCCAAAAACATTCAGTACTTC CASSNILAKNIQYF
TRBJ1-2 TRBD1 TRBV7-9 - TGTGCCAGCAGCTTAGCTGGGACAGGGTATTTGGGTGGCTACACCTTC CASSLAGTGYLGGYTF
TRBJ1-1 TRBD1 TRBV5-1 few TGCGCCAGCAGCTCCGGACAGGGGGTGAACACTGAAGCTTTCTTT CASSSGQGVNTEAFF
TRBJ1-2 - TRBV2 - TGTGCCAGCAGTGAGCAGGCGCGGAGGGGCGATGGCTACACCTTC CASSEQARRGDGYTF
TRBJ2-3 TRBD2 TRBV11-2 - TGTGCCAGCAGCTTAGATCGGAGCGGGGGGGCGGTAGATACGCAGTATTTT CASSLDRSGGAVDTQYF
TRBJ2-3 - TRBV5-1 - TGCGCCAGCAGCTTGGACTTCCGTACGCAGTATTTT CASSLDFRTQYF
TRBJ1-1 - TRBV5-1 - TGCGCCAGCAGCCCCGGGGGCACTGAAGCTTTCTTT CASSPGGTEAFF
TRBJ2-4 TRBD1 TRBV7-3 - TGTGCCAGCAGCTCGGGACAGGGAGGAGTAAACATTCAGTACTTC CASSSGQGGVNIQYF
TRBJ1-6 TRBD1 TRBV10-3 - TGTGCCATCGGACCCGGGACAGGTAGTAATTCACCCCTCCACTTT CAIGPGTGSNSPLHF
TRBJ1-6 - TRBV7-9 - TGTGCCAGCAGCTTAGCGGGGGGGGGCCATTCACCCCTCCACTTT CASSLAGGGHSPLHF
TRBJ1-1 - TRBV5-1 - TGCGCCAGCAGTCAGGGAAGCACTGAAGCTTTCTTT CASSQGSTEAFF
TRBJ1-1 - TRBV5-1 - TGCGCCAGCAGCCAGCTCACAGGGATCCAAACTGAAGCTTTCTTT CASSQLTGIQTEAFF
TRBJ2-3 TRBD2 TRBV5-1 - TGCGCCAGCAGCTTGGCCACTAGCGGGGCTGCAGATACGCAGTATTTT CASSLATSGAADTQYF
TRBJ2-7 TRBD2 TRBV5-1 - TGCGCCAGCAGCTTGGAACTAGCGGGAGCCTACGAGCAGTACTTC CASSLELAGAYEQYF
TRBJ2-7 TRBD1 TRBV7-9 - TGTGCCAGCAGCTCGCCCAGACAGGGCAGATGCTACGAGCAGTACTTC CASSSPRQGRCYEQYF
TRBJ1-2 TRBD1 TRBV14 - TGTGCCAGCAGCCTCTCAGGGGGCGCGGTCGGCTACACCTTC CASSLSGGAVGYTF
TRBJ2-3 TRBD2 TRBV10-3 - TGTGCCATCAGTGAACTAGCGGGGGACACAGATACGCAGTATTTT CAISELAGDTDTQYF
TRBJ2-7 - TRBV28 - TGTGCCAGCAGCCAATACGGTAGGTCAGGGCAGACCTACGAGCAGTACTTC CASSQYGRSGQTYEQYF
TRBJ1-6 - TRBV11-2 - TGTGCCAGCAGCTCAAGGAGGGCGGACTCACCCCTCCACTTT CASSSRRADSPLHF
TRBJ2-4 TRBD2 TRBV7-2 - TGTGCCAGCAGGACCGCTAGCGGGGGTGACATTCAGTACTTC CASRTASGGDIQYF
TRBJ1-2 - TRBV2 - TGTGCCAGCAGTGAAGGGCACAGATACGGCTACACCTTC CASSEGHRYGYTF
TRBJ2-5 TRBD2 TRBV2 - TGTGCCAGCAGGGCTGAACTAGCGGGGGGAGAGACCCAGTACTTC CASRAELAGGETQYF
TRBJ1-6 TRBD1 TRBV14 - TGTGCCAGCAGCCTGTGGACAGGGCCGAATTCACCCCTCCACTTT CASSLWTGPNSPLHF
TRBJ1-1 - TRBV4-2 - TGTGCCAGCAGCCAAGCGACTGATGAAGCTTTCTTT CASSQATDEAFF
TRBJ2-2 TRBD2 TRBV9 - TGTGCCAGCAGCGTCCGCCCTAGCGGGGGCGGGGAGCTGTTTTTT CASSVRPSGGGELFF
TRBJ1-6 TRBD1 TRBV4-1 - TGCGCCAGCAGCCAAGAGGGGACAGGGTTCCTGGGATCACCCCTCCACTTT CASSQEGTGFLGSPLHF
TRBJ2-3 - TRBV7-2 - TGTGCCAGCAGCCCGCGGAAGACAGATACGCAGTATTTT CASSPRKTDTQYF
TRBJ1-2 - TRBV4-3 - TGCGCCAGCAGCCAAGATCCCACTGACTATGGCTACACCTTC CASSQDPTDYGYTF
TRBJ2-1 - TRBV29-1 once TGCAGCGTTGGCGGCGGGACAGTAGTAAAAGATGAGCAGTTCTTC CSVGGGTVVKDEQFF
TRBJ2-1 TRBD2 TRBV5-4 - TGTGCCAGCAGCGAAGGGACTAGCGGGGGAAGGGGTGAGCAGTTCTTC CASSEGTSGGRGEQFF
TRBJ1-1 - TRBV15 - TGTGCCACCAGCAGAGAGGGTCGGGGGGGGCTGGGCACTGAAGCTTTCTTT CATSREGRGGLGTEAFF
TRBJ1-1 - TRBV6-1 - TGTGCCAGCAGTGACGGGGGGCACACTGAAGCTTTCTTT CASSDGGHTEAFF
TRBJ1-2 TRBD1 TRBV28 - TGTGCCAGCAGTTACGGGACAGGTGGCAGGGTGCTCTATGGCTACACCTTC CASSYGTGGRVLYGYTF
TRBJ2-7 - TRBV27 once TGTGCCAGCAGGTCCGGGAATTCCTACGAGCAGTACTTC CASRSGNSYEQYF